This T cell receptor (beta chain) was sequenced for a study of metastatic and nonmetastatic thyroid tumors. As for the study in general: Repertoire comparisons spanned blood and tumor or nodule tissue from malignant and benign thyroid patients. Study results and caveats: Patients with malignant thyroid tumors reportedly had significantly higher TCR beta diversity than those with benign nodules, in blood and tumor.

This clone was counted many times. Its antigen remains unknown. Original analysis: What underpinned the distant-metastasis classifier for papillary thyroid cancer was the set of CDR3 differences across clinicopathological groups. TCRdb reprocessed the PCR reads using MiXCR. None of the V and J calls come from the authors' own analysis; TCRdb made them. The repertoire holds some 16,000 clones, with approximately 27% as singletons. J gave up 0 bases and V 5 bases, and 7 bases lay outside the gene matches. Germline V gene sequence: CDR1 SGHNT, CDR2 YENEEA. The CDR3 totals 17 residues. No treatment had been given to any patient before thyroid surgery.

The sequence came from a female donor with papillary thyroid cancer or a benign thyroid nodule (not recorded which). Some clones in this sample may be carry-over from other donors' samples. V usage is TRBV11-3 and J usage is TRBJ1-3, with 10 bases identical to TRBD1. Material: tumor tissue. Here the CDR3 reads CASSITGTGDSGNTIYF. DNA for the CDR3: TGTGCCAGCAGCATCACCGGGACAGGGGACTCTGGAAACACCATATATTTT.